This T cell receptor beta chain originates from a study of T cells expressing NK-cell markers. As for the study in general: All TCR beta repertoires analysed originated from sorted CD3+CD56+NKG2C+, CD3+CD56+NKG2C- and CD3+CD56-NKG2C+ T cells. Sequencing covered eight donors, seven HCMV-seropositive and one seronegative.

The authors made TCR beta cDNA libraries by 5'RACE template switching. This switching added a universal primer site and UMIs. Each CDR3 protein gets one entry in TCRdb, which reprocessed the 5' RACE reads and gives no DNA. The sample totals 350,000 to 500,000 distinct CDR3 sequences; its top ten clones hold 7.3%. The CDR3 loop spans 18 amino acids. For this clonotype: No antigen is known for it.

Study results and limitations: In more than 5 donors, dominant CD3+CD56+NKG2C+ clonotypes ranked among the top 10 CD8+ clonotypes.

Sequencing was performed on blood T cells: a sorted CD56 or NKG2C T cell subset, CD4+ or CD8+ T cells, or bulk PBMC T cells (not recorded which). This chain links TRBV12-3 or TRBV12-4 with TRBJ1-4. This sequence was found in a woman aged 18 to 75 in good health. This chain's CDR3 is CASSLVYGTLSTNEKLFF.